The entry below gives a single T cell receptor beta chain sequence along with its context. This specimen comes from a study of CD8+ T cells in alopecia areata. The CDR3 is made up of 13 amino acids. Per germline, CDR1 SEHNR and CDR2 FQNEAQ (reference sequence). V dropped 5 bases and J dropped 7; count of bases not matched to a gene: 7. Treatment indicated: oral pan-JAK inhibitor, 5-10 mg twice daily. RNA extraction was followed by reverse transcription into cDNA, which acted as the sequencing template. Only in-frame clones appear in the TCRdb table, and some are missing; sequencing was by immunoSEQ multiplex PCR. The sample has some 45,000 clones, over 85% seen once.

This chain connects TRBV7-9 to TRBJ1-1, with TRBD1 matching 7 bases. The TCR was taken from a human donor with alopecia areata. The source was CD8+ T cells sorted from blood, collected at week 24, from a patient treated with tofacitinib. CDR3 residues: CASSPGQILEAFF. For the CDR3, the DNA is TGTGCCAGCAGCCCGGGACAGATTCTTGAAGCTTTCTTT.